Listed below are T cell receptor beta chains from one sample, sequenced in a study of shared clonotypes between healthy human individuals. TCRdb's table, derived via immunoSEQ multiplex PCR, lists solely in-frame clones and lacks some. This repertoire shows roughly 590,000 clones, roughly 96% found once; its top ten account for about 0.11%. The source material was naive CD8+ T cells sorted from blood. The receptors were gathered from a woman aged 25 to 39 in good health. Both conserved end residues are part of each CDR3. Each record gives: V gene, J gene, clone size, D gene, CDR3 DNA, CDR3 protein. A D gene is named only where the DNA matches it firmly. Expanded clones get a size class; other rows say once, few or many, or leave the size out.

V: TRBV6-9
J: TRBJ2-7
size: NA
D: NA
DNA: TGTGCCAGCAGCCCACCGGGACATCTCGAGCAGTACTTC
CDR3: CASSPPGHLEQYF

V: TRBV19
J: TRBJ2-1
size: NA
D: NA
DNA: TGTGCCAGTAGTATTGGCGGAGCTAATGAGCAGTTCTTC
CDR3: CASSIGGANEQFF

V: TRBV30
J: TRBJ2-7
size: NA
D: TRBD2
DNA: TGTGCCTGGGAGGCTGGGGGGGTTCACGAGCAGTACTTC
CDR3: CAWEAGGVHEQYF

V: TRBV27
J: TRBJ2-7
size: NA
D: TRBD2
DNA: TGTGCCAGCAGTCTAACTAGGGGAGGGCCTAACGAGCAGTACTTC
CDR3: CASSLTRGGPNEQYF

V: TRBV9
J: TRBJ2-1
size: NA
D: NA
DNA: TGTGCCAGCAGCGCCTCCGGAGGGGGGTTGGATGAGCAGTTCTTC
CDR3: CASSASGGGLDEQFF

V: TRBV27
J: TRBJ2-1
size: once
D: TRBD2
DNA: TGTGCCAGCACCAAAGGGACTAGCGGGAGGCGGGAGCAGTTCTTC
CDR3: CASTKGTSGRREQFF

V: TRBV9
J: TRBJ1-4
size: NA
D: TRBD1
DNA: TGTGCCAGCAGCGAGGACAGGGGAGATGAAAAACTGTTTTTT
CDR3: CASSEDRGDEKLFF

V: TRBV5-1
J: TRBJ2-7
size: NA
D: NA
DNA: TGCGCCAGCAGCTTGGATGCCAGAGATTACGAGCAGTACTTC
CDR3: CASSLDARDYEQYF

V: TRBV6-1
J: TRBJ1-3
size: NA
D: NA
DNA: TGTGCCAGCAGACTCGACCTCACCGGGGGAAACACCATATATTTT
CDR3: CASRLDLTGGNTIYF

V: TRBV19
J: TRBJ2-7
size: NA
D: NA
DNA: TGTGCCAGTAGTAGGACTACTTACTCCTACGAGCAGTACTTC
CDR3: CASSRTTYSYEQYF

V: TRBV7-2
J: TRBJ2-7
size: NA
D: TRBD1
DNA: TGTGCCAGCAGCTGGACAGGGGGATTTACCTACGAGCAGTACTTC
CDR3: CASSWTGGFTYEQYF

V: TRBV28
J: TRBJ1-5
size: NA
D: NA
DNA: TGTGCCAGCAGTTTGGGCACCAATCAGCCCCAGCATTTT
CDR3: CASSLGTNQPQHF

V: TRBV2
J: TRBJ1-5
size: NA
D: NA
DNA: TGTGCCAGCAGTGAAGAACTTGGGGGAAGTCAGCCCCAGCATTTT
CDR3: CASSEELGGSQPQHF

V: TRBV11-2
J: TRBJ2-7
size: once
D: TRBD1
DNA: TGTGCCAGCAGCTTCGGGACAGAAGCCTACGAGCAGTACTTC
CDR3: CASSFGTEAYEQYF

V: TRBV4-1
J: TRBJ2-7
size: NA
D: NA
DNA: TGCGCCAGCAGCGACCGAATGACAGGTTCCTACGAGCAGTACTTC
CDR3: CASSDRMTGSYEQYF

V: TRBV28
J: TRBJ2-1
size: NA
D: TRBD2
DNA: TGTGCCAGCAGTTTAGCGGGAGGAAACTACAATGAGCAGTTCTTC
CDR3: CASSLAGGNYNEQFF

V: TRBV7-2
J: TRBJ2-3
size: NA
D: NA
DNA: TGTGCCAGCAGCAAGATTGTTACAGATACGCAGTATTTT
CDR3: CASSKIVTDTQYF

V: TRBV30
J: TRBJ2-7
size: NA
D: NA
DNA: TGTGCCTGGAGTTCGGGGGTGGGCTTGAGAAACGAGCAGTACTTC
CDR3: CAWSSGVGLRNEQYF

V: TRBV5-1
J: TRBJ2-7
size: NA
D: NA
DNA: TGCGCCAGCAGCTCCACAGGTGACTACTACGAGCAGTACTTC
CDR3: CASSSTGDYYEQYF

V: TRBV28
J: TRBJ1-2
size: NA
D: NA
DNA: TGTGCCAGCAGTTTGGTTTCGGCGAACTATGGCTACACCTTC
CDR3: CASSLVSANYGYTF

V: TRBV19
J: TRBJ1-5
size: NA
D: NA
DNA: TGTGCCAGTAGTATAGAGTTGGATTTCAATCAGCCCCAGCATTTT
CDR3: CASSIELDFNQPQHF

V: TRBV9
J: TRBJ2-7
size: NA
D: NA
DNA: TGTGCCAGCAGCCCCGACCTTGGGCGCGAGCAGTACTTC
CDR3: CASSPDLGREQYF

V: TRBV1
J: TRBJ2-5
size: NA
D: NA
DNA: TGCACCAGCAGCCAATCGGGTGGCGTCAAGACCCAGTACTTC
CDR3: CTSSQSGGVKTQYF

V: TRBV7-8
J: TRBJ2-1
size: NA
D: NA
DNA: TGTGCCAGCAGCTTAGGTCAGGGTAACAGGGATGAGCAGTTCTTC
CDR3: CASSLGQGNRDEQFF

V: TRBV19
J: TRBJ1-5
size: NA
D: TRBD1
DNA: TGTGCCAGTAGTGGGCAGGGGGTGAATCAGCCCCAGCATTTT
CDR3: CASSGQGVNQPQHF

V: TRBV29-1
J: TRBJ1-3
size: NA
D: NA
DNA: TGCAGCGTTGCGGGGACGGAGAGCTCTGGAAACACCATATATTTT
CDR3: CSVAGTESSGNTIYF

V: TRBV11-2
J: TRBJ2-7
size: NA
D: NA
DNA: TGTGCCAGCAGCTTAGATCGGGGGGCCTCCTACGAGCAGTACTTC
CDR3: CASSLDRGASYEQYF

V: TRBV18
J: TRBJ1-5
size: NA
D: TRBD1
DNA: TGTGCCAGCTCACCAGGAGACAGGGGGCGAGGTAGTCAGCCCCAGCATTTT
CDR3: CASSPGDRGRGSQPQHF

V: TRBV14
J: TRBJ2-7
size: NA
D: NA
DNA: TGTGCCAGCAGCCAGTGGGGATCCTACGAGCAGTACTTC
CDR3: CASSQWGSYEQYF

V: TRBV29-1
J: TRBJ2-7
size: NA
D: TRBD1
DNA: TGCAGCATCACCGGGACAGGGGTTCCCTACGAGCAGTACTTC
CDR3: CSITGTGVPYEQYF

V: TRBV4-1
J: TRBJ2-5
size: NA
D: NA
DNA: TGCGCCAGCAGCCCACGTTTGGGGGCGGTTGAGGAGACCCAGTACTTC
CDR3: CASSPRLGAVEETQYF

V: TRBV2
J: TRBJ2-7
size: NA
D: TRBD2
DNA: TGTGCCAGCGCTCTAGCGGGGCCGTCCTACGAGCAGTACTTC
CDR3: CASALAGPSYEQYF

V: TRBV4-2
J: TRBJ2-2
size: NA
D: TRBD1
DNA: TGTGCCAGCAGCCAAGTGACAGGGGATACCGGGGAGCTGTTTTTT
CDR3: CASSQVTGDTGELFF

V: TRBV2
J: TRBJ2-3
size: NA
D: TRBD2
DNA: TGTGCCAGCAGTGAACGAAGTGCGGGAGAAGCAGATACGCAGTATTTT
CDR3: CASSERSAGEADTQYF

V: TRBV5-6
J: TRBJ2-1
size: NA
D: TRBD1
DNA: TGTGCCAGCAGCTGGGACAGGGAGAATGAGCAGTTCTTC
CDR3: CASSWDRENEQFF

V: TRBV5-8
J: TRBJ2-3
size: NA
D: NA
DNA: TGTGCCAGCGTCCATACTAGGCAGTATTTT
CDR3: CASVHTRQYF

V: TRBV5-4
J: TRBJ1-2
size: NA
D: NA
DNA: TGTGCCAGCGGCTGGGGTGGCAGTCTGGGCTACACCTTC
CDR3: CASGWGGSLGYTF

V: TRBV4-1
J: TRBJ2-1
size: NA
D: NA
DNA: TGCGCCAGCAGCCAAGTAGAGGGCTTGGAGCAGTTCTTC
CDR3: CASSQVEGLEQFF

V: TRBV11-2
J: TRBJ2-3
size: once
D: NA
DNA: TGTGCCAGCAGCTTAGTTTCAGATACGCAGTATTTT
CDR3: CASSLVSDTQYF

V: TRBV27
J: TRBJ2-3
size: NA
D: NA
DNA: TGTGCCAGCAGTTTTGTCGGGAACACAGATACGCAGTATTTT
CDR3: CASSFVGNTDTQYF

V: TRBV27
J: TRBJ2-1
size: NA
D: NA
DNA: TGTGCCAGCAGTTTACAGGGCGATGAGCAGTTCTTC
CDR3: CASSLQGDEQFF

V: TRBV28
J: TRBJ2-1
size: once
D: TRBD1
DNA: TGTGCCAGCAGCTTAGGACAGGGGGCGTGGAATGAGCAGTTCTTC
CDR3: CASSLGQGAWNEQFF

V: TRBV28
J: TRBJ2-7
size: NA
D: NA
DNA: TGTGCCAGCAGTTTAGAGAATGGGGGAGGCGAGCAGTACTTC
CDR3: CASSLENGGGEQYF

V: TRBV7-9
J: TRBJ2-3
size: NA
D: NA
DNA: TGTGCCAGCAGCCCTAGAGGGACGGAGAGCACAGATACGCAGTATTTT
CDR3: CASSPRGTESTDTQYF

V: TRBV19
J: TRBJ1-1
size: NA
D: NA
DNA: TGTGCCAGTAGTCCCGACAGAGGAGACACTGAAGCTTTCTTT
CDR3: CASSPDRGDTEAFF

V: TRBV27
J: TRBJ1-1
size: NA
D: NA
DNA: TGTGCCAGCAGTTTCGCTGGGCGAAGGCTAGGGGGGGCGAACACTGAAGCTTTCTTT
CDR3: CASSFAGRRLGGANTEAFF

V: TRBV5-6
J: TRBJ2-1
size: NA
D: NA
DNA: TGTGCCAGCAGCTTGACTACCGCCCGGGAGCAGTTCTTC
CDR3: CASSLTTAREQFF

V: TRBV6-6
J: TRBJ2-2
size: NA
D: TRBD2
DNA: TGTGCCAGCAGTTACATACTAGCGGGGAACACCGGGGAGCTGTTTTTT
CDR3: CASSYILAGNTGELFF

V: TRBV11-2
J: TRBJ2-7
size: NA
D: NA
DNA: TGTGCCAGCAGCTCGAGCCACGAGCAGTACTTC
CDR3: CASSSSHEQYF

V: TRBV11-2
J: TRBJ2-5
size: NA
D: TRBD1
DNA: TGTGCCAGCAGCGGACAGACAGGGAGAGTCCAAGAGACCCAGTACTTC
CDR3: CASSGQTGRVQETQYF

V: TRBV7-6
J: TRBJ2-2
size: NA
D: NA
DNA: TGTGCCAGCAGCCCTACTACCACCGGGGAGCTGTTTTTT
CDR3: CASSPTTTGELFF

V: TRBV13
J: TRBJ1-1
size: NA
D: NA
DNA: TGTGCCAGCAGCCCAGTAAACAGCTTGAACACTGAAGCTTTCTTT
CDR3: CASSPVNSLNTEAFF

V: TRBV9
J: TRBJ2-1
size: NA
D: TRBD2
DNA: TGTGCCAGCAGCGTAGGGGGAGGGATAGCCTACAATGAGCAGTTCTTC
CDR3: CASSVGGGIAYNEQFF

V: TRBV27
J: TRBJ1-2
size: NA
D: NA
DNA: TGTGCCAGCAGTTTATCAGGGGGGAACTATGGCTACACCTTC
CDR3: CASSLSGGNYGYTF

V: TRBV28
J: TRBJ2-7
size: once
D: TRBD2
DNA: TGTGCCAGCAGCCCCGGGACTAGTTTCTACGAGCAGTACTTC
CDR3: CASSPGTSFYEQYF

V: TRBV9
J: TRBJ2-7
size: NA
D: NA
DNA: TGTGCCAGCAGAGGGCAGGACTCCTACGAGCAGTACTTC
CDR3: CASRGQDSYEQYF

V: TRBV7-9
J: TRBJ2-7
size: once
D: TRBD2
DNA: TGTGCCAGCAGCTCTCGTAGCGGGACTAGCGGGACCCACGAGCAGTACTTC
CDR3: CASSSRSGTSGTHEQYF

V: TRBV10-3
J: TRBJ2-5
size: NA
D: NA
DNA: TGTGCCATCAGTGACGAACTTGGCGGAGAGACCCAGTACTTC
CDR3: CAISDELGGETQYF